This T cell receptor (beta chain) was retrieved from a study of CD8+ T cells in alopecia areata. The sequencing template was cDNA reverse transcribed from extracted RNA. TCRdb's table, derived via immunoSEQ multiplex PCR, lists solely in-frame clones and lacks some. The data contain 55,000 to 70,000 clones, approximately 43% of them singletons. The sequence was collected from a human donor with alopecia areata. Specimen: CD8+ T cells sorted from blood, collected at week 0.

As DNA, the CDR3 is TGCAGCGTTGAATTCGGCTCCGAGCAGTACTTC. Translation: CSVEFGSEQYF. The chain uses TRBV29-1 and TRBJ2-7; D remains ambiguous. V shed 2 bases and J shed 6 bases, with 8 bases lying between them. The CDR3 contains 11 residues. The germline CDR1 and CDR2 sequences are SQVTM and ANQGSEA.